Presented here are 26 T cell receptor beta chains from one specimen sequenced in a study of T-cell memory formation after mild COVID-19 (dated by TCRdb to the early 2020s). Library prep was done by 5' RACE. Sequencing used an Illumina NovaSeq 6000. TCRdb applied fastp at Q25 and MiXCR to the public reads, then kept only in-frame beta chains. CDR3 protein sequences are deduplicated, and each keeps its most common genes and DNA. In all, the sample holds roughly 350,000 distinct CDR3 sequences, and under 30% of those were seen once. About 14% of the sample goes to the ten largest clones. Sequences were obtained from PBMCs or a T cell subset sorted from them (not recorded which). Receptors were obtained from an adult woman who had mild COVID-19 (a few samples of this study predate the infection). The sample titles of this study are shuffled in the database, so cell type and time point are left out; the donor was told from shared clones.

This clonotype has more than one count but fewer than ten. CDR3 bases: TGTGCCAGCAGTGCCCTTGGGGGGGGGACCCAGTACTTC. Protein: CASSALGGGTQYF. The chain has TRBV12-3 or TRBV12-4 and TRBJ2-5; 7 nucleotides agree with TRBD2. V gave up 5 bases and J gave up 7 bases; unmatched junction bases: 7. The CDR3 totals 13 residues.

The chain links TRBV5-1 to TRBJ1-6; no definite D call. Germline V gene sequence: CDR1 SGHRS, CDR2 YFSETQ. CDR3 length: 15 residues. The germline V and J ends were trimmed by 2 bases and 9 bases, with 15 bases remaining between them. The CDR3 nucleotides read TGCGCCAGCAGCTTAGGACCAAGCGCCAGTTCACCCCTCCACTTT. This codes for CASSLGPSASSPLHF.

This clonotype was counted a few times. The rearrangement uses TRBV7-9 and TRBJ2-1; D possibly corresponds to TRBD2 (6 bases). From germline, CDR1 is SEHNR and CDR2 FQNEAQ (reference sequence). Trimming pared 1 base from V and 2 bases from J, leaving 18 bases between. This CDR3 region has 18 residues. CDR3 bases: TGTGCCAGCAGCTTAGAGACTAGATTAAAGCGGGCCTACAATGAGCAGTTCTTC. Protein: CASSLETRLKRAYNEQFF.

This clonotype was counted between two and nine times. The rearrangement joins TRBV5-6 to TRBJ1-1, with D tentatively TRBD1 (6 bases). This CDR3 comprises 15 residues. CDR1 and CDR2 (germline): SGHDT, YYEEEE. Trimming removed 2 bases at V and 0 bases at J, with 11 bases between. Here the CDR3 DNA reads TGTGCCAGCAGCTTCTCGACAGGTTTGAACACTGAAGCTTTCTTT. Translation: CASSFSTGLNTEAFF.

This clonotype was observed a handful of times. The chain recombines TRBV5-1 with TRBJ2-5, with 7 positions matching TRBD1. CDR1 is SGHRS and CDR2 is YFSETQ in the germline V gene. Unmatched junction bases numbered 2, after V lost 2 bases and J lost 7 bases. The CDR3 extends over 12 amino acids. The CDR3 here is CASSLQGRTQYF. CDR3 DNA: TGCGCCAGCAGCTTACAGGGGCGGACCCAGTACTTC.

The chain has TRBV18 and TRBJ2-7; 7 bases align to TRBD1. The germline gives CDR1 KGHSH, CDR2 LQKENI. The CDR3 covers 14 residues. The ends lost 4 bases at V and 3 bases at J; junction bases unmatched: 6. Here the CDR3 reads CASSLADRDYEQYF. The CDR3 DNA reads TGTGCCAGCTCACTAGCTGACAGGGACTACGAGCAGTACTTC.

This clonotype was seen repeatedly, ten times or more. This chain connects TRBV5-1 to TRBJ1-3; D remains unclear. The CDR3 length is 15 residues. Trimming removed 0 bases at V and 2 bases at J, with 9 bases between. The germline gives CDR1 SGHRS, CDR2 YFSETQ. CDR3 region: CASSLDTAPGNTIYF. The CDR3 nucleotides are TGCGCCAGCAGCTTGGATACAGCCCCTGGAAACACCATATATTTT. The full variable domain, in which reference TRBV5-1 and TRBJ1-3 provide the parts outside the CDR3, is KAGVTQTPRYLIKTRGQQVTLSCSPISGHRSVSWYQQTPGQGLQFLFEYFSETQRNKGNFPGRFSGRQFSNSRSEMNVSTLELGDSALYLCASSLDTAPGNTIYFGEGSWLTVV.

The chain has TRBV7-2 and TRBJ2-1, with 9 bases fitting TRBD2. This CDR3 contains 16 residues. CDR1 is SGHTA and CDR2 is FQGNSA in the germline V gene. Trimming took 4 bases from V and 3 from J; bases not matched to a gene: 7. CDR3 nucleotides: TGTGCCAGCAGCTCCTCAGCGGGGGGAAGCTACAATGAGCAGTTCTTC. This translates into CASSSSAGGSYNEQFF.

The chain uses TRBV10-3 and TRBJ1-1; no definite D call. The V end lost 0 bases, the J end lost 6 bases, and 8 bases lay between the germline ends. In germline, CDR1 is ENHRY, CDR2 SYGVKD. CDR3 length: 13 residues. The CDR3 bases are TGTGCCATCAGTGAGTCGATGGGTCCTGAAGCTTTCTTT. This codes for CAISESMGPEAFF.

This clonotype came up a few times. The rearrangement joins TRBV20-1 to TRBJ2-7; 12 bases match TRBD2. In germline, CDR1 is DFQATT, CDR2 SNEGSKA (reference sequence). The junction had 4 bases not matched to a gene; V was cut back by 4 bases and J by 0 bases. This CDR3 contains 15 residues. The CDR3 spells CSAKGLAGSSYEQYF. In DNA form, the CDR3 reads TGCAGTGCTAAAGGACTAGCGGGGAGCTCCTACGAGCAGTACTTC.

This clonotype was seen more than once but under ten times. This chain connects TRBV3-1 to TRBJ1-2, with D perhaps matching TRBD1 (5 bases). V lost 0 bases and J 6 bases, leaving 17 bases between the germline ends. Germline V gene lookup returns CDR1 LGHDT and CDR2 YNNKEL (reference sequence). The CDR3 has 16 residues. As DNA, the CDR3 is TGTGCCAGCAGCCAAGATGGCGATAACGACAGAAATGGCTACACCTTC. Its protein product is CASSQDGDNDRNGYTF.

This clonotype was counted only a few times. For the CDR3, the DNA is TGTGCCAGCAGTCCCGGACGGTTGGCCCAGCATTTT. Protein: CASSPGRLAQHF. The rearrangement links TRBV6-1 to TRBJ1-5; D unresolved. The V end was cut by 5 bases, the J end by 11 bases, with 13 bases between. Germline assignment: CDR1 MNHNS and CDR2 SASEGT. This CDR3 comprises 12 residues.

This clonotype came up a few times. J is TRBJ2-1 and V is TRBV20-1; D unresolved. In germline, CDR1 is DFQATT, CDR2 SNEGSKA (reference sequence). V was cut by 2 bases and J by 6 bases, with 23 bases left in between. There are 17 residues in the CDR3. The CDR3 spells CSARQQLVIGFFNEQFF. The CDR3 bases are TGCAGTGCTAGACAACAGTTAGTGATCGGGTTTTTCAATGAGCAGTTCTTC.

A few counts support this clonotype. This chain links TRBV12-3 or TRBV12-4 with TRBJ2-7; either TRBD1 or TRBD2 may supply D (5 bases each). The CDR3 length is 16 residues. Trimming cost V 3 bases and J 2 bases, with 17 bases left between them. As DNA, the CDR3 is TGTGCCAGCAGTTTTATTCCCGGGACGACCCCCTACGAGCAGTACTTC. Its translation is CASSFIPGTTPYEQYF.

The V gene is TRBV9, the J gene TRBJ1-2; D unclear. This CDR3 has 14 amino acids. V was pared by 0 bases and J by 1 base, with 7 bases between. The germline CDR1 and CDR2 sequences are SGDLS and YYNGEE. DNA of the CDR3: TGTGCCAGCAGCGTAGGCGGCATTAACTATGGCTACACCTTC. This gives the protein CASSVGGINYGYTF.

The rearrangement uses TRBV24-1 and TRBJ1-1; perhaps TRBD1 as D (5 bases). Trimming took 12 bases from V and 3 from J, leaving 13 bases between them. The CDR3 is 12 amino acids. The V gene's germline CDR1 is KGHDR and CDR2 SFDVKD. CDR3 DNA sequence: TGTGCCTCTAAATCGGGGGACACTGAAGCTTTCTTT. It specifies CASKSGDTEAFF.

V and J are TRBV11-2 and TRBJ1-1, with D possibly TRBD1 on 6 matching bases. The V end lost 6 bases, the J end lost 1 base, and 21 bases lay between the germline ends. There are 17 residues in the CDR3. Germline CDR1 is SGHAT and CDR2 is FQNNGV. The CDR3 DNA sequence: TGTGCCAGCAGTACTAGCCGAAGGGGGACCCGGAACACTGAAGCTTTCTTT. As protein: CASSTSRRGTRNTEAFF. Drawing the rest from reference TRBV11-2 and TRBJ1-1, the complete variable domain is EAGVAQSPRYKIIEKRQSVAFWCNPISGHATLYWYQQILGQGPKLLIQFQNNGVVDDSQLPKDRFSAERLKGVDSTLKIQPAKLEDSAVYLCASSTSRRGTRNTEAFFGQGTRLTVV.

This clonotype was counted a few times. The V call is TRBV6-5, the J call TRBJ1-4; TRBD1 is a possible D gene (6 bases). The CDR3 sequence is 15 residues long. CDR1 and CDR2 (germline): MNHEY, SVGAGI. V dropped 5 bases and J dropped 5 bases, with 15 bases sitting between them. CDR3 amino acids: CASSGEDSKNEKLFF. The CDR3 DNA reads TGTGCCAGCAGTGGTGAGGACAGCAAGAATGAAAAACTGTTTTTT.

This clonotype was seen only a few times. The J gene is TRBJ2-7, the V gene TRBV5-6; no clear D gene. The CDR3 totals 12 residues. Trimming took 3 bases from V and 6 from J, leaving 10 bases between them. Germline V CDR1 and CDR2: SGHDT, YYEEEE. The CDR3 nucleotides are TGTGCCAGCAGCTCTGGTAGATCCGAGCAGTACTTC. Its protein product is CASSSGRSEQYF.

The CDR3: CATSRDGQGTTEAFF. DNA of the CDR3: TGTGCCACCAGCAGAGATGGGCAGGGGACCACTGAAGCTTTCTTT. The chain uses TRBV15 and TRBJ1-1, with D possibly TRBD1 on 6 matching bases. Between the trimmed V and J ends, which lost 0 bases and 4 bases, there was a span of 12 bases. Germline V CDR1 and CDR2: LNHNV, YYDKDF (reference sequence). This CDR3 has 15 residues.

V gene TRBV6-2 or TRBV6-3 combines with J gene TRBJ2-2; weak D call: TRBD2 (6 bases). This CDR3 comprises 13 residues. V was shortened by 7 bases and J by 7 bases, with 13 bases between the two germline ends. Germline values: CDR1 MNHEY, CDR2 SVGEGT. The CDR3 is CASTRWRGGELFF. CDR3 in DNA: TGTGCCAGCACGCGCTGGCGGGGCGGGGAGCTGTTTTTT.

The CDR3 DNA follows: TGCGCCAGCAGTCAAGGACTAGCGGGAGGGCCAGTGACCTCAGATACGCAGTATTTT. Protein sequence: CASSQGLAGGPVTSDTQYF. V gene TRBV5-1 combines with J gene TRBJ2-3; 15 bases align to TRBD2. Looked up from germline, CDR1 is SGHRS and CDR2 is YFSETQ. J gave up 4 bases and V 5 bases, and 14 bases lay outside the gene matches. The CDR3 loop spans 19 amino acids.

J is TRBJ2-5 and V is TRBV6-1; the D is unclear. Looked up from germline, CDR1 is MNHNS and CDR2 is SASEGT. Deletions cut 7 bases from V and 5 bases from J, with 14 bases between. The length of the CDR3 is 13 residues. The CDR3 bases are TGTGCCAGCATATCACCCAATATCGAGACCCAGTACTTC. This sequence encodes CASISPNIETQYF.

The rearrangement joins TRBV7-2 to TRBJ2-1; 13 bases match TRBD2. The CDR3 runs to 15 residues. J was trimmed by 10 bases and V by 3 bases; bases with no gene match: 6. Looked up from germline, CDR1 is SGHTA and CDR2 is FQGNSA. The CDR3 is CASSFTSGRAHEQFF. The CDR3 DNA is TGTGCCAGCAGCTTTACTAGCGGGAGGGCCCACGAGCAGTTCTTC.

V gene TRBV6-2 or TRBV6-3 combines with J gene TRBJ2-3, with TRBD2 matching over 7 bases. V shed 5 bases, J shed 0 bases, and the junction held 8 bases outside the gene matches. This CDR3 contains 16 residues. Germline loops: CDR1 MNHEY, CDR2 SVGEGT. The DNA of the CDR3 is TGTGCCAGCAGTCATCTAGCGGACCCTAGCACAGATACGCAGTATTTT. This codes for CASSHLADPSTDTQYF.

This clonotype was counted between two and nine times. The DNA of the CDR3 is TGCGCCAGCAGCATAGGGACAGTGAGCTCCTACGAGCAGTACTTC. The encoded protein is CASSIGTVSSYEQYF. The chain is built from TRBV5-1 and TRBJ2-7; 7 positions match TRBD1. This CDR3 comprises 15 residues. CDR1 and CDR2 (germline): SGHRS, YFSETQ. Trimming at V came to 4 bases and at J to 0 bases, leaving 7 bases not matched to a gene.